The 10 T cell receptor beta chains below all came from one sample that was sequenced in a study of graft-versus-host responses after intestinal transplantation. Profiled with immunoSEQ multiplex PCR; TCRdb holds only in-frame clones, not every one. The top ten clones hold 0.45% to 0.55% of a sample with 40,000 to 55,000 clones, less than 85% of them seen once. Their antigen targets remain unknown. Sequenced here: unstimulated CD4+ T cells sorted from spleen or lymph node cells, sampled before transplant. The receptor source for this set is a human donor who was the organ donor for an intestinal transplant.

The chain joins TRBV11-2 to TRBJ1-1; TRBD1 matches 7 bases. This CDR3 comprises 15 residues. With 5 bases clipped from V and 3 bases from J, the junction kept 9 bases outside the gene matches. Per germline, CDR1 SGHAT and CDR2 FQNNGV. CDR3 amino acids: CASSQTTGSYTEAFF. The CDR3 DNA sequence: TGTGCCAGCAGCCAAACGACAGGGTCTTACACTGAAGCTTTCTTT.

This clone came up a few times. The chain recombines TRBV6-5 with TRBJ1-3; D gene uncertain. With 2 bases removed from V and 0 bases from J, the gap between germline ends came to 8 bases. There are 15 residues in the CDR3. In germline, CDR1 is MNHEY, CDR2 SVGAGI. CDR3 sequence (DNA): TGTGCCAGCAGTTACAGTCCCGGCTCTGGAAACACCATATATTTT. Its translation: CASSYSPGSGNTIYF.

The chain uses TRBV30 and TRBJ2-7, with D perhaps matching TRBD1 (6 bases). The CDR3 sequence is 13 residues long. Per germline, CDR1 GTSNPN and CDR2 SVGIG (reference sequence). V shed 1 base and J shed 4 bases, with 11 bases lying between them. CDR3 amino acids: CAWSAHRVYEQYF. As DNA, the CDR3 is TGTGCCTGGAGTGCCCACAGGGTTTACGAGCAGTACTTC.

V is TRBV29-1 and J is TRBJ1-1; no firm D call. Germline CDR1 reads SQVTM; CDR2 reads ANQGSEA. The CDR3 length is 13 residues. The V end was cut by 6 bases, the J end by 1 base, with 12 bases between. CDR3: CSVAGGRNTEAFF. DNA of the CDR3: TGCAGCGTAGCGGGAGGGAGGAACACTGAAGCTTTCTTT. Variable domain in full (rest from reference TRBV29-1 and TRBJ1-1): SAVISQKPSRDICQRGTSLTIQCQVDSQVTMMFWYRQQPGQSLTLIATANQGSEATYESGFVIDKFPISRPNLTFSTLTVSNMSPEDSSIYLCSVAGGRNTEAFFGQGTRLTVV.

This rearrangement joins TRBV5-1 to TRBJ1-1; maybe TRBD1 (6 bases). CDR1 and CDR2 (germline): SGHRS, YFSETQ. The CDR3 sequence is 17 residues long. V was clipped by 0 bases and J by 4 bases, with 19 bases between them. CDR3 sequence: CASSLDGGGRGGTEAFF. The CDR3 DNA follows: TGCGCCAGCAGCTTGGATGGTGGTGGCAGGGGAGGCACTGAAGCTTTCTTT.

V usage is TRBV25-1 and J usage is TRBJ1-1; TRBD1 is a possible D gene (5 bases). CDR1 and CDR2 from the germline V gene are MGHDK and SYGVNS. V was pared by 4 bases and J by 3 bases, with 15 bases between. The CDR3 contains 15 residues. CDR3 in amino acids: CASSARVPWDTEAFF. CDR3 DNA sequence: TGTGCCAGCAGTGCCAGGGTGCCTTGGGACACTGAAGCTTTCTTT.

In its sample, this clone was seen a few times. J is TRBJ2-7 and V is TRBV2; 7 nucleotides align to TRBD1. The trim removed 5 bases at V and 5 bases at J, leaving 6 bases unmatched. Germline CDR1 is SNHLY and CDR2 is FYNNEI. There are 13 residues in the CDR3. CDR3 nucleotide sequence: TGTGCCAGCAGTTATAGAGGGGGCAACGAGCAGTACTTC. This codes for CASSYRGGNEQYF.

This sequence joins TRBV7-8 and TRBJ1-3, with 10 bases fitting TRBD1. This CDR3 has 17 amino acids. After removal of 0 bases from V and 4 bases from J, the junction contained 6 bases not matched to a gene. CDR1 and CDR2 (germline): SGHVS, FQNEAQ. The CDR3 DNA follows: TGTGCCAGCAGCTTAGCGTGGGGGACAGGGGTCGGAAACACCATATATTTT. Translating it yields CASSLAWGTGVGNTIYF.

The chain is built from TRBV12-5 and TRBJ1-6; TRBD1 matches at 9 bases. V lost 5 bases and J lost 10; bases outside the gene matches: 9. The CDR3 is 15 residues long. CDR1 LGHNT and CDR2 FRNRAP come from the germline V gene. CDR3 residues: CASGAGGTGYSPLHF. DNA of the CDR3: TGTGCTAGTGGTGCCGGGGGGACAGGGTACTCACCCCTCCACTTT.

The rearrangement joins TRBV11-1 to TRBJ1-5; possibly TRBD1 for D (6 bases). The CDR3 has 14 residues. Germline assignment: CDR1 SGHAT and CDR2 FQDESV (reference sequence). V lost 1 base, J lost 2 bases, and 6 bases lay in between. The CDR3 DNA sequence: TGTGCCAGCAGCTTAGGACAGGGCAATCAGCCCCAGCATTTT. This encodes CASSLGQGNQPQHF.